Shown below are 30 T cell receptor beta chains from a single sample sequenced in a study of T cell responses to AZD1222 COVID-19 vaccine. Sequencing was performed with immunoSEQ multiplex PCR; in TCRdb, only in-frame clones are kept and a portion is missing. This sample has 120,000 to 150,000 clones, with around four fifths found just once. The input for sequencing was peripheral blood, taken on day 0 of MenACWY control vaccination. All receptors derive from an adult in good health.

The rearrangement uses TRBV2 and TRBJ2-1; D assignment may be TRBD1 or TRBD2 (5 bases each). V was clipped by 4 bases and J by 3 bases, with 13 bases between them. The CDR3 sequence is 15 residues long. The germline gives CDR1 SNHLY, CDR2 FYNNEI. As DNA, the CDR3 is TGTGCCAGCAGTGGATCGGGGCTTTACTACAATGAGCAGTTCTTC. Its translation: CASSGSGLYYNEQFF.

CDR3 DNA: TGTGCCAGCAGACGACTAGATTTTACGGATACGCAGTATTTT. It encodes CASRRLDFTDTQYF. The V gene is TRBV11-2, the J gene TRBJ2-3; the D gene is possibly TRBD2 (6 bases). There are 14 residues in the CDR3. V shed 6 bases and J shed 6 bases, with 16 bases lying between them. The V gene's germline CDR1 is SGHAT and CDR2 FQNNGV.

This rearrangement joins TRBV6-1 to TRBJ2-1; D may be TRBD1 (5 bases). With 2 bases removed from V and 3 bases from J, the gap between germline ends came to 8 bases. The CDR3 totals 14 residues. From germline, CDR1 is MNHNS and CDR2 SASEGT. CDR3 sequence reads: CASSEWTIYNEQFF. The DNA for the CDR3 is TGTGCCAGCAGTGAATGGACAATCTACAATGAGCAGTTCTTC.

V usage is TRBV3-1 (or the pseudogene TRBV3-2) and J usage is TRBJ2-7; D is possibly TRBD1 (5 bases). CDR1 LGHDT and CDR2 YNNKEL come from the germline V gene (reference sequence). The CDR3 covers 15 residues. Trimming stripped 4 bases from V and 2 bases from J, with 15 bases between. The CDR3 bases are TGTGCCAGCAGCCCCGGGTTTTCAGGGACCTACGAGCAGTACTTC. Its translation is CASSPGFSGTYEQYF.

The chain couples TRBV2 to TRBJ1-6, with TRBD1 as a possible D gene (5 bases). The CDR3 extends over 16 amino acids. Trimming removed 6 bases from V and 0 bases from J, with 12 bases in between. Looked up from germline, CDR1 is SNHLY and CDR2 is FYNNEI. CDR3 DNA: TGTGCCAGCAGGGTACTCGACAGCTCCTATAATTCACCCCTCCACTTT. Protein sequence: CASRVLDSSYNSPLHF. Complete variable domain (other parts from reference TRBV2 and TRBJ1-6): EPEVTQTPSHQVTQMGQEVILRCVPISNHLYFYWYRQILGQKVEFLVSFYNNEISEKSEIFDDQFSVERPDGSNFTLKIRSTKLEDSAMYFCASRVLDSSYNSPLHFGNGTRLTVT.

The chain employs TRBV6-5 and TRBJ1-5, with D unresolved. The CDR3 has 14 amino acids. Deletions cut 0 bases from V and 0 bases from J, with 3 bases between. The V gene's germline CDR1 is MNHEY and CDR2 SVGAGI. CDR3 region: CASSYSYSNQPQHF. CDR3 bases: TGTGCCAGCAGTTACTCGTATAGCAATCAGCCCCAGCATTTT.

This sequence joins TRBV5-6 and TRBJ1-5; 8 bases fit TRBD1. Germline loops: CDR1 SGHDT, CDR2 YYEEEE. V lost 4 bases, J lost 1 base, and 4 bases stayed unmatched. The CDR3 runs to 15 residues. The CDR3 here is CASSNRGMSNQPQHF. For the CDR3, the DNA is TGTGCCAGCAGCAACAGGGGGATGAGCAATCAGCCCCAGCATTTT.

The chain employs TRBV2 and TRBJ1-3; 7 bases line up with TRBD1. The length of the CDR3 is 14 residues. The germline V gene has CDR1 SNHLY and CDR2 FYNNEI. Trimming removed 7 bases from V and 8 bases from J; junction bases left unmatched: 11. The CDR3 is CASTNDRVRHTIYF. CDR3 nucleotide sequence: TGTGCCAGCACCAACGACAGGGTTCGTCACACCATATATTTT.

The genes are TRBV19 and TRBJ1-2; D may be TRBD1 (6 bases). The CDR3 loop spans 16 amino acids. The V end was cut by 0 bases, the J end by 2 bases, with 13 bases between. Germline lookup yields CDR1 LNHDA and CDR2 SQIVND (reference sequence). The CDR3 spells CASSIESTGRNYGYTF. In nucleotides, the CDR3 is TGTGCCAGTAGTATAGAGTCGACAGGCCGCAACTATGGCTACACCTTC.

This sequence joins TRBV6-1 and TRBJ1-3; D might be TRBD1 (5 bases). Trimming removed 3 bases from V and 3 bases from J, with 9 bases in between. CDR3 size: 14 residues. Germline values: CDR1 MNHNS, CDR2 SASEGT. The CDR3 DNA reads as TGTGCCAGCAGTGACCAGGGATATGGAAACACCATATATTTT. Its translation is CASSDQGYGNTIYF.

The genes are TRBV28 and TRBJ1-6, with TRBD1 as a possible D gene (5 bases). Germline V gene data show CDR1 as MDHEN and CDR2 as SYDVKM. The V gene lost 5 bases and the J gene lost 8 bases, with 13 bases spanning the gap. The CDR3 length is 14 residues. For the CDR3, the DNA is TGTGCCAGCAGTATAGGGGTTTCGGATTCACCCCTCCACTTT. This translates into CASSIGVSDSPLHF.

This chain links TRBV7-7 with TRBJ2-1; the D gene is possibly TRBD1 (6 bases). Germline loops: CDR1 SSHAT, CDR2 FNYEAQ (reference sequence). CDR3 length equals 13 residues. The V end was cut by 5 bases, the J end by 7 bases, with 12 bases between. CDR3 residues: CASSPTTGNEQFF. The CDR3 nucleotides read TGTGCCAGCAGCCCCACTACAGGGAATGAGCAGTTCTTC.

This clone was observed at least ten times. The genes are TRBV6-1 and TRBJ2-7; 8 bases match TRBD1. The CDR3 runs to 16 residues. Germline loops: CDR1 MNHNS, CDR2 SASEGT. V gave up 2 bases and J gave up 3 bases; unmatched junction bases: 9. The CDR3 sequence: CASSELGAGGLYEQYF. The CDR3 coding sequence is TGTGCCAGCAGTGAATTGGGGGCAGGGGGCCTCTACGAGCAGTACTTC.

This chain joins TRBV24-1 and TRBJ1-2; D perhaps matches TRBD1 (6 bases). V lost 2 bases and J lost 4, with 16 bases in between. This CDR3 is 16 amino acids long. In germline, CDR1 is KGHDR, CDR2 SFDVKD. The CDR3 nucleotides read TGTGCCACCAGTGATTCAAGGGGGGGCGCGGGCTATGGCTACACCTTC. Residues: CATSDSRGGAGYGYTF.

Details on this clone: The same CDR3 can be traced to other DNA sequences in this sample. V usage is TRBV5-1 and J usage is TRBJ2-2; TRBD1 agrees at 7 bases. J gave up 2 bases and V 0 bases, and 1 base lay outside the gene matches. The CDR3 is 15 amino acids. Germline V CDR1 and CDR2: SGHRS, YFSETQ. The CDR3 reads CASSLGDRNTGELFF. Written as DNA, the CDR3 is TGCGCCAGCAGCTTGGGGGACAGAAACACCGGGGAGCTGTTTTTT.

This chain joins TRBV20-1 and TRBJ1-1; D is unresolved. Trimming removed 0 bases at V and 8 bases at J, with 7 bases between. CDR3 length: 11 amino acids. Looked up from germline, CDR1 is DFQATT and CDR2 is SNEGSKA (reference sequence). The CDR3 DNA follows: TGCAGTGCTAGAGATGTCGGAGAAGCTTTCTTT. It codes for CSARDVGEAFF.

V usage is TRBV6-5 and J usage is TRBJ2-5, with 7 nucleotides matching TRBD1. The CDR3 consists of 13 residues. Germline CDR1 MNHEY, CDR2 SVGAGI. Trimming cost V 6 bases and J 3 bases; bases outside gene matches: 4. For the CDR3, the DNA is TGTGCCAGCAGCCGCGACAGGGAAGAGACCCAGTACTTC. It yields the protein CASSRDREETQYF.

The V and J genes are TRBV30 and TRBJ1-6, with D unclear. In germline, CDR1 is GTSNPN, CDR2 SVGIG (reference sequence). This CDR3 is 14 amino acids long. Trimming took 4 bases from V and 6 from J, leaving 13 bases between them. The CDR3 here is CAWTPRGTNSPLHF. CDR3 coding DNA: TGTGCCTGGACCCCCAGAGGCACTAATTCACCCCTCCACTTT.

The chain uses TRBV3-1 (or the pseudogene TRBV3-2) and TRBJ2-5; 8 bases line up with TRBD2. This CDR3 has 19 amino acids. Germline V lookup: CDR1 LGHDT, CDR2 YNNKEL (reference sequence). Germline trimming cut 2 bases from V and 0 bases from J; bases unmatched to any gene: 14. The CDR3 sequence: CASSQSGGGFPPYQETQYF. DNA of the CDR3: TGTGCCAGCAGCCAATCCGGCGGGGGGTTCCCCCCGTACCAAGAGACCCAGTACTTC.

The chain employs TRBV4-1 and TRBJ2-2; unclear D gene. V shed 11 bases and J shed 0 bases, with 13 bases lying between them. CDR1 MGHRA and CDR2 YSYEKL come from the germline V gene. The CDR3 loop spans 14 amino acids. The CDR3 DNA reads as TGCGCCTCCGGGCCGCCCCCGAACACCGGGGAGCTGTTTTTT. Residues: CASGPPPNTGELFF.

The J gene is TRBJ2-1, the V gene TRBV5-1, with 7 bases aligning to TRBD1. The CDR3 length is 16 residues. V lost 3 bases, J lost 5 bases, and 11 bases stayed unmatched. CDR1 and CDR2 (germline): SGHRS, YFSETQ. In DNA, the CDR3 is TGCGCCAGCAGCTGGAGACAGGGTAGGAGGAACAATGAGCAGTTCTTC. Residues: CASSWRQGRRNNEQFF.

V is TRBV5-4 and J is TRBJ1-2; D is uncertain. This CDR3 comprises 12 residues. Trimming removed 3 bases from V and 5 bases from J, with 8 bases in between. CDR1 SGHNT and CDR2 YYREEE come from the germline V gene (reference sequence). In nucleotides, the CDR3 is TGTGCCAGCAGCTCGCAAGTATATGGCTACACCTTC. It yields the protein CASSSQVYGYTF. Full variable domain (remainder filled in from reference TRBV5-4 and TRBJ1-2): ETGVTQSPTHLIKTRGQQVTLRCSSQSGHNTVSWYQQALGQGPQFIFQYYREEENGRGNFPPRFSGLQFPNYSSELNVNALELDDSALYLCASSSQVYGYTFGSGTRLTVV.

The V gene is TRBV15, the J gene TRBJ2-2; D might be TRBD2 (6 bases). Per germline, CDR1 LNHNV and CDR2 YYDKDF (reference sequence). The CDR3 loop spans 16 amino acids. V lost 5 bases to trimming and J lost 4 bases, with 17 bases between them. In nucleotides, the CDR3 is TGTGCCACCAGCCTGGAGTCGGGGGTTACCACCGGGGAGCTGTTTTTT. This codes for CATSLESGVTTGELFF.

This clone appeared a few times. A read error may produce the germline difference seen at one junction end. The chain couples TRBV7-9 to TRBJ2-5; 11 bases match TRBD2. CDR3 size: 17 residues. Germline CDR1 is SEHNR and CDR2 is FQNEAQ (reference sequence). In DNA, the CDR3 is TGTGCCAGCAGCCCCCGCAGGCTAGCGGGGGGATCGAGTCCTACGGACTTC. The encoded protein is CASSPRRLAGGSSPTDF.

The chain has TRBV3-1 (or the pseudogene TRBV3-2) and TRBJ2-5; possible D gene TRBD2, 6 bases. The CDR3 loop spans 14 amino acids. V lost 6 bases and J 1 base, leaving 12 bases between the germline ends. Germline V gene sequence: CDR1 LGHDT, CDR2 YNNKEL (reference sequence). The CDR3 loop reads CASRGTGVQETQYF. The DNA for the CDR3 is TGTGCCAGCAGAGGAACGGGAGTCCAAGAGACCCAGTACTTC.

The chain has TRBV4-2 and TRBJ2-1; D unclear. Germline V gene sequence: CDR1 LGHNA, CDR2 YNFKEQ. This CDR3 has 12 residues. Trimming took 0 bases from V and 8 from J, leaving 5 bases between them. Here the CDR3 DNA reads TGTGCCAGCAGCCAAGATCTCCATGAGCAGTTCTTC. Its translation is CASSQDLHEQFF.

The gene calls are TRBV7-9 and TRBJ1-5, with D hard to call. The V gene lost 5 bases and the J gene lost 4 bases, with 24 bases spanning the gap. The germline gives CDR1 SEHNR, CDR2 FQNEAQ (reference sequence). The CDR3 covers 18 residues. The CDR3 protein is CASSDGAVQPKTNQPQHF. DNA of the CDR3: TGTGCCAGCAGCGACGGCGCGGTACAACCAAAAACTAATCAGCCCCAGCATTTT.

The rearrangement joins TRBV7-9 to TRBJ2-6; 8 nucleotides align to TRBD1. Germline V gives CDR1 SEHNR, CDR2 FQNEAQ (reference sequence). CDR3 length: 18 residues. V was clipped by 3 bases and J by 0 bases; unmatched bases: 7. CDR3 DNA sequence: TGTGCCAGCAGCTTGGGCAGGGGGCAGAGCTCTGGGGCCAACGTCCTGACTTTC. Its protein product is CASSLGRGQSSGANVLTF.

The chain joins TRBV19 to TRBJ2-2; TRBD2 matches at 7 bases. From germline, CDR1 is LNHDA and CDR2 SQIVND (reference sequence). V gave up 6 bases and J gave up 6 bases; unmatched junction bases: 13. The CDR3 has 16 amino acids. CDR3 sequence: CASRLGGTALAGELFF. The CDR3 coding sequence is TGTGCCAGTAGATTGGGAGGGACTGCCCTCGCCGGGGAGCTGTTTTTT.

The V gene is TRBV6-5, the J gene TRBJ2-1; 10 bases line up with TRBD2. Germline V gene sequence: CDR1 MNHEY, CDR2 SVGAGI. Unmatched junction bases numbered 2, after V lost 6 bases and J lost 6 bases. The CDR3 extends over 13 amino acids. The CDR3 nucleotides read TGTGCCAGCAGGGGACTAGCGCCCAATGAGCAGTTCTTC. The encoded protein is CASRGLAPNEQFF.